This T cell receptor (beta chain) was captured in a study of T cells after yellow fever vaccination. In the study overall: For low cell numbers, libraries were made with SMART-Seq v4 Ultra Low Input.

Whole-study findings and limits: Clonotype sharing between CD4 and CD8 compartments was small.

This clonotype appeared a few times. Its antigen is unknown. TCRdb redid the calling of the 5' RACE reads with MiXCR, one entry per CDR3 protein. The sample consists of nearly 300,000 distinct CDR3 sequences, approximately 10% of them appearing once. CDR3 size: 17 residues. Germline V lookup: CDR1 SGHDT, CDR2 YYEEEE. J lost 3 bases, V lost 2 bases, and 10 bases had no gene match. The chain is built from TRBV5-6 and TRBJ2-2; 7 bases are shared with TRBD2. The specimen comprised CD4+ T cells sorted from PBMCs, sampled 5 days after the yellow fever booster vaccination. The sequence came from a young man who received the YFV17D yellow fever vaccine. CDR3 residues: CASSFSFGGLHTGELFF. CDR3 sequence (DNA): TGTGCCAGCAGCTTCTCTTTCGGGGGGTTACACACCGGGGAGCTGTTTTTT.